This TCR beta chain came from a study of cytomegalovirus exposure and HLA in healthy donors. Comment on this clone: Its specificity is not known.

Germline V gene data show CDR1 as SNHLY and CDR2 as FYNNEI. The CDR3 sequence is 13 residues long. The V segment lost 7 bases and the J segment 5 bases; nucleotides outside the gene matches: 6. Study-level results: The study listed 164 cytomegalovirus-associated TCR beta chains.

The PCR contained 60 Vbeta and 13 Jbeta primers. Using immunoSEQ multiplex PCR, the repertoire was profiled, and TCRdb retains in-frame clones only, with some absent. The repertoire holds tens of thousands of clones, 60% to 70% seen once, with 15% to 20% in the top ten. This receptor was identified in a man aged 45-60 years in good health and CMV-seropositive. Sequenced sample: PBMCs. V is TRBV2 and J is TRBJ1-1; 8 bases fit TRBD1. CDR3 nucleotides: TGTGCCAGCATGCGAGGACAGGGAACTGAAGCTTTCTTT. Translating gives CASMRGQGTEAFF.